Given below is one TCR beta chain in context. Amplified TCR beta CDR3 regions came from RNA transcripts. During a first-round RT-PCR of the TCR CDR3, the HTBI primer set was used. TCRdb recomputed calls from the multiplex PCR reads with MiXCR, one row per CDR3 protein. The data show 300,000 to 350,000 distinct CDR3 sequences, with roughly 15% seen just once and around 34% held by the top ten. These data belong to a study of T cells in Graves' hyperthyroidism and ophthalmopathy. Study in general: The blood sample was taken at first diagnosis, before treatment began.

Material for sequencing was blood. The origin of this receptor is a man aged 30 to 39 with Graves' hyperthyroidism.

CDR3 amino acids: CASSLNNILGGYTF. For the CDR3, the DNA is TGTGCCAGCAGCTTAAACAATATCCTCGGTGGCTACACCTTC. The chain combines TRBV7-9 with TRBJ1-2; no clear D gene. Trimming left V 2 bases short and J 7 bases short, with 14 bases between. Germline values: CDR1 SEHNR, CDR2 FQNEAQ (reference sequence). This CDR3 spans 14 amino acids. Looking up the rest from reference TRBV7-9 and TRBJ1-2 gives the full variable domain: DTGVSQNPRHKITKRGQNVTFRCDPISEHNRLYWYRQTLGQGPEFLTYFQNEAQLEKSRLLSDRFSAERPKGSFSTLEIQRTEQGDSAMYLCASSLNNILGGYTFGSGTRLTVV.